The 11 T cell receptor beta chains below come from one sample, sequenced in a study of cytomegalovirus exposure and HLA in healthy donors (dated 2017 in TCRdb). Library preparation used the immunoSEQ multiplex PCR assay. For the multiplex PCR, a mixture combining 60 forward primers for TCR Vbeta segments and 13 reverse primers for TCR Jbeta segments was used. The clones in this table, taken by TCRdb from immuneACCESS, are in-frame only. Not every clone is retained; where verified, under half of the shortfall comes from an unresolved V gene, and the cause of the rest is unknown. Within this sample are fewer than 200,000 clones, with more than 70% of them counted one time only. The ten largest clones represent 1% of the sample. The sample consisted of PBMCs. All receptors derive from a young man in good health and CMV-seronegative.

The rearrangement links TRBV18 to TRBJ2-5; D is possibly TRBD2 (6 bases). There are 13 residues in the CDR3. The V and J ends lost 6 bases and 1 base respectively, with 9 bases between them. CDR1 is KGHSH, CDR2 LQKENI, per germline. The CDR3 protein is CASSRGSQETQYF. Here the CDR3 DNA reads TGTGCCAGCTCTCGGGGGTCCCAAGAGACCCAGTACTTC.

The CDR3 here is CASGRSNLNYGYTF. For the CDR3, the DNA is TGTGCCAGCGGTAGATCTAACTTAAACTATGGCTACACCTTC. V gene TRBV2 combines with J gene TRBJ1-2; D is undetermined. Trimming shortened V by 8 bases and J by 2 bases, and 15 bases separated the two germline ends. The CDR3 has 14 residues. The V gene's germline CDR1 is SNHLY and CDR2 FYNNEI.

The genes are TRBV30 and TRBJ1-6, with 9 bases aligning to TRBD1. CDR3 length: 15 amino acids. Trimming took 5 bases from V and 7 from J; bases not matched to a gene: 9. Germline assignment: CDR1 GTSNPN and CDR2 SVGIG (reference sequence). This chain's CDR3 is CAWAYRGRLNSPLHF. CDR3 DNA: TGTGCCTGGGCGTACAGGGGGCGATTAAATTCACCCCTCCACTTT.

The chain joins TRBV2 to TRBJ1-6; 9 bases map to TRBD1. With V trimmed by 7 bases and J by 8 bases, 9 bases remained unmatched. Germline-derived CDR1 and CDR2 are SNHLY and FYNNEI. The CDR3 is made up of 15 amino acids. The CDR3 protein is CASTNRDRDDSPLHF. CDR3 nucleotide sequence: TGTGCCAGCACCAACCGGGACAGGGACGATTCACCCCTCCACTTT.

The genes are TRBV19 and TRBJ2-1, with TRBD1 matching over 8 bases. CDR1 and CDR2 from the germline V gene are LNHDA and SQIVND (reference sequence). Trimming removed 6 bases from V and 7 bases from J; junction bases left unmatched: 2. This CDR3 is 12 amino acids long. This CDR3 is CASSNRGNEQFF. The CDR3 coding sequence is TGTGCCAGTAGCAACAGGGGGAATGAGCAGTTCTTC.

The rearrangement joins TRBV28 to TRBJ2-2; 11 bases line up with TRBD1. CDR3 length: 17 amino acids. The V gene end was trimmed by 3 bases and the J gene end by 6 bases; junction bases not matched to a gene: 9. Looked up from germline, CDR1 is MDHEN and CDR2 is SYDVKM. The CDR3 loop is CASSFGIGTGGPGELFF. The CDR3 DNA follows: TGTGCCAGCAGTTTCGGAATCGGGACAGGGGGGCCCGGGGAGCTGTTTTTT.

This chain links TRBV6-5 with TRBJ2-5; a possible D gene is TRBD1 (5 bases). Germline-derived CDR1 and CDR2 are MNHEY and SVGAGI. Trimming took 2 bases from V and 2 from J, leaving 9 bases between them. The CDR3 is 14 residues long. CDR3 sequence (DNA): TGTGCCAGCAGTTACAAGGCAGGGCAAGAGACCCAGTACTTC. Translated, it gives CASSYKAGQETQYF.

V usage is TRBV29-1 and J usage is TRBJ2-3, with 9 bases matching TRBD2. CDR1 SQVTM and CDR2 ANQGSEA come from the germline V gene. The trim removed 4 bases at V and 2 bases at J, leaving 4 bases unmatched. CDR3 length equals 14 residues. The CDR3 protein is CSVVAGETTDTQYF. CDR3 nucleotide sequence: TGCAGCGTTGTAGCGGGGGAGACCACAGATACGCAGTATTTT.

This chain connects TRBV18 to TRBJ2-5, with 15 bases fitting TRBD2. V was pared by 3 bases and J by 5 bases, with 10 bases of the junction left unmatched. The V gene's germline CDR1 is KGHSH and CDR2 LQKENI. The CDR3 has 18 amino acids. The CDR3 spells CASSPPGLAGGTLETQYF. In DNA, the CDR3 is TGTGCCAGCTCACCTCCGGGACTAGCGGGGGGCACATTGGAGACCCAGTACTTC.

The rearrangement links TRBV5-4 to TRBJ2-1; 11 positions match TRBD2. The CDR3 runs 19 residues. Germline CDR1 and CDR2: SGHNT and YYREEE (reference sequence). Unmatched junction bases numbered 8, after V lost 0 bases and J lost 0 bases. The CDR3 nucleotides read TGTGCCAGCAGCTTGGCGGCTAGCGGGGGGCGAAGCTCCTACAATGAGCAGTTCTTC. Its translation: CASSLAASGGRSSYNEQFF.

The chain joins TRBV6-1 to TRBJ2-3; 7 bases line up with TRBD2. The CDR3 spans 15 residues. Trimming cost V 5 bases and J 4 bases; bases outside gene matches: 9. Germline CDR1 and CDR2: MNHNS and SASEGT. DNA for the CDR3: TGTGCCAGCAGTTCGTCGGGGGGATCAGCAGATACGCAGTATTTT. Translating gives CASSSSGGSADTQYF.